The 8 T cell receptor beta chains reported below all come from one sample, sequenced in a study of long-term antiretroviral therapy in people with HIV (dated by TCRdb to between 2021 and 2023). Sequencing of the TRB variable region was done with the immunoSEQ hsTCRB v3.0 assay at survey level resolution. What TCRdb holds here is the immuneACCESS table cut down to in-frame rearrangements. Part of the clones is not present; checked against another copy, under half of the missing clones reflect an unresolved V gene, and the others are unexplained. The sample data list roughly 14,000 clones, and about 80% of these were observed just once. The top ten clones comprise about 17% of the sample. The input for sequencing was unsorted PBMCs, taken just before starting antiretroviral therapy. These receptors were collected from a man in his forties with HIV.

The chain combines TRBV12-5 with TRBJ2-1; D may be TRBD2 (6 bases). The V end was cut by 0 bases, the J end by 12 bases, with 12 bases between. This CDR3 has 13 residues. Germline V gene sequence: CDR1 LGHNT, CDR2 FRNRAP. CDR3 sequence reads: CASGLVGGAGQFF. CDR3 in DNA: TGTGCTAGTGGTTTGGTTGGAGGGGCCGGGCAGTTCTTC.

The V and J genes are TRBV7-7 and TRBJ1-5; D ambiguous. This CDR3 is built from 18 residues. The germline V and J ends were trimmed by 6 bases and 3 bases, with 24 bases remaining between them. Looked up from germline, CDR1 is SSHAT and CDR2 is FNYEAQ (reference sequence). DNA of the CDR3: TGTGCCAGCAGTTTCTTCAGCACGGTGCGTCCCCCCAATCAGCCCCAGCATTTT. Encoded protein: CASSFFSTVRPPNQPQHF.

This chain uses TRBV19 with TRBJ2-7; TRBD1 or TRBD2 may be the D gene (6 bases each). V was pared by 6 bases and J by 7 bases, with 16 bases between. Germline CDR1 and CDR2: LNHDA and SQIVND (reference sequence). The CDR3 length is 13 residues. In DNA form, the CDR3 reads TGTGCCAGTAGCGGGGGCCTCCGTCAGGAGCAGTACTTC. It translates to CASSGGLRQEQYF.

As DNA, the CDR3 is TGCGCCAGCAGCGTTGAGACAGGGGGCGCAACTGAAGCTTTCTTT. This gives the protein CASSVETGGATEAFF. The chain has TRBV5-1 and TRBJ1-1, with 10 nucleotides matching TRBD1. This CDR3 has 15 amino acids. The V gene's germline CDR1 is SGHRS and CDR2 YFSETQ. J gave up 5 bases and V 4 bases, and 8 bases lay outside the gene matches.

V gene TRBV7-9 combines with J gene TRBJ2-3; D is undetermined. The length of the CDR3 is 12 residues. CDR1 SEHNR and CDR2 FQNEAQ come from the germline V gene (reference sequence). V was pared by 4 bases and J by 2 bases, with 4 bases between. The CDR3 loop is CASSSTTDTQYF. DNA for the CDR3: TGTGCCAGCAGCTCGACCACAGATACGCAGTATTTT.

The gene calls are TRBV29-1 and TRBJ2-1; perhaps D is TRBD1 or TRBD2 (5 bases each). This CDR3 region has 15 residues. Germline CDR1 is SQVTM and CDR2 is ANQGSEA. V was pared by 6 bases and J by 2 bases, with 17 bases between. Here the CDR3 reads CSVAIPGRTYNEQFF. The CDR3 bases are TGCAGCGTCGCAATACCGGGACGGACCTACAATGAGCAGTTCTTC.

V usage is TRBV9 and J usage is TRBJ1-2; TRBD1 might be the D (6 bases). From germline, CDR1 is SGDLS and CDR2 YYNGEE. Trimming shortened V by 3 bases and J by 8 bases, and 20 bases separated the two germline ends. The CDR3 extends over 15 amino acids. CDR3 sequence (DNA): TGTGCCAGCAGCGACAGAAACTCAGGGGTGCAGGGCTACACCTTC. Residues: CASSDRNSGVQGYTF.

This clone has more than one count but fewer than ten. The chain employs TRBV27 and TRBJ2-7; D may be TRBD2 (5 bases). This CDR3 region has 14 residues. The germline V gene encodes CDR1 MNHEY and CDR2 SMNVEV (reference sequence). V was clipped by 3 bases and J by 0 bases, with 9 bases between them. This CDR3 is CASSLTTNSYEQYF. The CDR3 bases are TGTGCCAGCAGTTTGACTACTAACTCCTACGAGCAGTACTTC.